This T cell receptor beta chain was captured by sequencing in a study of cytomegalovirus exposure and HLA in healthy donors. Turning to the study itself: Previous work identified roughly 110 million unique TCR beta sequences from some 170 million T cells.

Of note for this clone: Its antigen is unknown.

The PCR used 60 Vbeta and 13 Jbeta primers. The data were produced by immunoSEQ multiplex PCR, yet TCRdb's version contains in-frame clones alone and is incomplete. The sample yields around 110,000 clones, approximately 80% seen once. J lost 6 bases, V lost 6 bases, and 11 bases had no gene match. In germline, CDR1 is SGHNT, CDR2 YYREEE (reference sequence). This CDR3 comprises 15 residues. General study findings and limits: Some highly shared sequence variants likely arose as a pipeline artifact. In most subjects, TCR beta sequences reportedly gave accurate predictions of HLA-A and HLA-B alleles.

The chain couples TRBV5-4 to TRBJ1-4; 7 bases are shared with TRBD1. Sequenced sample: PBMCs. This TCR was recovered from a man in his thirties or forties in good health and CMV-seropositive. The CDR3 coding sequence is TGTGCCAGCAAAAAAACAGGGGCCGTGGATGAAAAACTGTTTTTT. It yields the protein CASKKTGAVDEKLFF. The full variable domain, rest sourced from reference TRBV5-4 and TRBJ1-4, is ETGVTQSPTHLIKTRGQQVTLRCSSQSGHNTVSWYQQALGQGPQFIFQYYREEENGRGNFPPRFSGLQFPNYSSELNVNALELDDSALYLCASKKTGAVDEKLFFGSGTQLSVL.